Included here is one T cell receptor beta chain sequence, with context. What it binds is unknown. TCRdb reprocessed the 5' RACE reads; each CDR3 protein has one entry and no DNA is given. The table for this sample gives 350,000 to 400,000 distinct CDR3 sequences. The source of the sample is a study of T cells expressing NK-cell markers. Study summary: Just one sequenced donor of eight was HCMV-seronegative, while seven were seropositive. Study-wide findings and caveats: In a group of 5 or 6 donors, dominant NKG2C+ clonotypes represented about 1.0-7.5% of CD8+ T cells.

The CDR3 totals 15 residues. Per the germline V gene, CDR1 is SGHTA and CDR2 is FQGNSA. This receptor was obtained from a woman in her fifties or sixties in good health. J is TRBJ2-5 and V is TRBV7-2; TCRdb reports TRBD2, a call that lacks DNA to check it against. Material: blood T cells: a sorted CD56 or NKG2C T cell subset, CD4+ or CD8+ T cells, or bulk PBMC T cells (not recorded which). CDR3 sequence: CASSRLADLQETQYF.